These 10 T cell receptor beta chains originate from one sample sequenced in a study of blood T cell repertoires in COVID-19. TCRdb's copy holds only in-frame clones and misses some; the assay was immunoSEQ multiplex PCR. The data hold more than 150,000 clones, with around 80% observed a single time. Source material: peripheral blood. The receptors shown here come from a woman older than 75 with active or convalescent COVID-19.

This chain uses TRBV7-8 with TRBJ1-4; 7 bases line up with TRBD1. V dropped 0 bases and J dropped 9; count of bases not matched to a gene: 10. The CDR3 is 16 residues long. CDR1 is SGHVS, CDR2 FQNEAQ, per germline. The CDR3 DNA reads TGTGCCAGCAGCTTAGCGTGGGCAAGACAGGGCCAAAAACTGTTTTTT. This translates into CASSLAWARQGQKLFF.

The chain combines TRBV5-1 with TRBJ1-2; 8 bases agree with TRBD1. V lost 2 bases and J lost 8; bases outside the gene matches: 17. Germline-derived CDR1 and CDR2 are SGHRS and YFSETQ. This CDR3 has 17 amino acids. CDR3 DNA sequence: TGCGCCAGCAGCTTAGGCCGGCTGGCAGGGGGCACGGGAGGCTACACCTTC. Amino acids: CASSLGRLAGGTGGYTF.

The V call is TRBV27, the J call TRBJ2-1, with 12 bases aligning to TRBD2. The CDR3 runs 16 residues. After removal of 5 bases from V and 4 bases from J, the junction contained 6 bases not matched to a gene. Germline V gene lookup returns CDR1 MNHEY and CDR2 SMNVEV (reference sequence). The CDR3 DNA sequence: TGTGCCAGCAGTATCCGGACTAGCGGGGTATACAATGAGCAGTTCTTC. This gives the protein CASSIRTSGVYNEQFF.

The chain is built from TRBV5-8 and TRBJ2-7; a possible D gene is TRBD2 (5 bases). CDR1 SGHTS and CDR2 YDEGEE come from the germline V gene. This CDR3 spans 13 amino acids. V lost 3 bases to trimming and J lost 5 bases, with 12 bases between them. CDR3 region: CASSSSGSHEQYF. The CDR3 DNA sequence: TGTGCCAGCAGCTCATCGGGGTCCCACGAGCAGTACTTC.

This chain links TRBV18 with TRBJ1-2; D not certain. This CDR3 spans 14 amino acids. V lost 0 bases and J lost 2, with 7 bases in between. The germline gives CDR1 KGHSH, CDR2 LQKENI. The CDR3 spells CASSPPLQNYGYTF. The CDR3 DNA reads TGTGCCAGCTCACCACCTCTACAGAACTATGGCTACACCTTC.

This chain uses TRBV7-2 with TRBJ2-1, with 8 bases identical to TRBD2. V trimming: 1 base; J trimming: 8 bases; junction bases outside the gene matches: 7. Germline values: CDR1 SGHTA, CDR2 FQGNSA. CDR3 length equals 15 residues. CDR3 residues: CASSLGLAGVDEQFF. The CDR3 DNA reads TGTGCCAGCAGCTTAGGCCTAGCGGGTGTGGATGAGCAGTTCTTC.

The rearrangement uses TRBV5-4 and TRBJ1-1, with 8 bases fitting TRBD1. CDR1 and CDR2 (germline): SGHNT, YYREEE (reference sequence). The CDR3 sequence is 15 residues long. J lost 0 bases, V lost 0 bases, and 1 base had no gene match. CDR3 amino acids: CASSLGTGLNTEAFF. In nucleotides, the CDR3 is TGTGCCAGCAGCTTGGGGACAGGGTTGAACACTGAAGCTTTCTTT.

V and J are TRBV6-6 and TRBJ1-2; D is unclear. CDR3 length: 14 amino acids. Germline assignment: CDR1 MNHNY and CDR2 SVGAGI (reference sequence). Trimming took 0 bases from V and 2 from J, leaving 7 bases between them. The CDR3 here is CASSYSPGNYGYTF. In DNA, the CDR3 is TGTGCCAGCAGTTACTCCCCCGGGAACTATGGCTACACCTTC.

The chain carries TRBV14 and TRBJ2-1; the D gene is possibly TRBD2 (6 bases). This CDR3 is built from 14 residues. The germline V gene encodes CDR1 SGHDN and CDR2 FVKESK. V was cut by 0 bases and J by 4 bases, with 7 bases left in between. CDR3 nucleotide sequence: TGTGCCAGCAGCCAAGATGGGGGGTACAATGAGCAGTTCTTC. Translated, it gives CASSQDGGYNEQFF.

Notes on this clone: The junction departs from germline at one end; a sequencing error may be responsible. The rearrangement uses TRBV6-1 and TRBJ1-2; D is possibly TRBD1 (6 bases). This CDR3 has 16 amino acids. Per the germline V gene, CDR1 is MNHNS and CDR2 is SASEGT. CDR3 coding DNA: TGTGCCAGTAGTGGGGGGCCGGGACAACAAAACTATGGCTACACCTTC. Its translation: CASSGGPGQQNYGYTF.